This T cell receptor (beta chain) was sequenced in a study of cytomegalovirus exposure and HLA in healthy donors. On the study more broadly: The 95 million to 120 million unique TCR beta sequences, from approximately 170 million T cells, were found by an earlier analysis.

Germline CDR1 and CDR2: ENHRY and SYGVKD. V lost 0 bases, J lost 5 bases, and 10 bases lay in between. The CDR3 runs 15 residues. The PCR was carried out with 60 Vbeta primers and 13 Jbeta primers. Profiling relied on immunoSEQ multiplex PCR, and the TCRdb table lists in-frame clones only, not all of them. The sample gives some 120,000 clones, approximately 72% of which show up once; about 9.1% is in the top ten. The sample was PBMCs. The clonotype originates from a woman aged 45-59 years in good health and CMV-seropositive. The rearrangement links TRBV10-3 to TRBJ1-4, with TRBD1 as a possible D gene (5 bases). The CDR3 nucleotides are TGTGCCATCAGTGAGTCAAAGGGACTAAATGAAAAACTGTTTTTT. It encodes CAISESKGLNEKLFF.